The sequence of this T cell receptor beta chain was determined in a study of blood T cell repertoires in COVID-19. Study background: In each case, the material was cDNA or gDNA derived from T cells, B-cell-depleted T cells, or PBMCs.

TCRdb's table, derived via immunoSEQ multiplex PCR, lists solely in-frame clones and lacks some. This sample has some 130,000 clones; approximately 80% occur once, and the top ten carry approximately 6%. Per germline, CDR1 LNHDA and CDR2 SQIVND (reference sequence). J lost 5 bases, V lost 6 bases, and 9 bases had no gene match. This CDR3 contains 14 residues. The receptor was isolated from a woman in her forties or fifties who had recovered from COVID-19. Sequencing was done on a sample of PBMCs or T cells enriched from blood (not recorded which). V is TRBV19 and J is TRBJ1-2, with 7 positions matching TRBD1. The CDR3: CASSPIGTAYGYTF. The DNA for the CDR3 is TGTGCCAGTAGCCCAATCGGGACAGCTTATGGCTACACCTTC.